This T cell receptor beta chain is drawn from a study of blood T cell repertoires in COVID-19. Across the study: Specimens from acute and convalescent COVID-19 originated in the United States, Italy and Spain.

Unmatched junction bases numbered 2, after V lost 0 bases and J lost 2 bases. This CDR3 has 14 amino acids. Germline V gene data show CDR1 as SGDLS and CDR2 as YYNGEE. Produced via immunoSEQ multiplex PCR; TCRdb's table is partial and in-frame only. The sample lists roughly 60,000 clones; roughly 83% were seen once. As for this clone: This same CDR3 is encoded by further DNA sequences in the sample.

Sequenced material: peripheral blood. This sequence originates from a man between 25 and 39 years old with COVID-19, enrolled during active disease. V is TRBV9 and J is TRBJ2-7; 7 positions agree with TRBD2. The CDR3 coding sequence is TGTGCCAGCAGCGTAGGGGGAGGGACCTACGAGCAGTACTTC. Translating it yields CASSVGGGTYEQYF.